Only a few counts were recorded for the clone carrying this T cell receptor beta chain. Its antigen is unidentified. Produced via immunoSEQ multiplex PCR; TCRdb's table is partial and in-frame only. The sample includes about 24,000 clones, roughly 64% seen only once; the top ten take around 12%. Germline-derived CDR1 and CDR2 are MGHRA and YSYEKL. V dropped 0 bases and J dropped 3; count of bases not matched to a gene: 1. The CDR3 is made up of 15 amino acids. This sample was taken from a study of T cells in narcolepsy. Whole-study findings and limits: HCRT-specific and TRIB2-specific autoreactive clonotypes appeared among same-patient CSF and blood CD4+ clonotypes. No autoreactive T cell clone sequences appeared in some memory CD4+ repertoires.

This TCR derives from a human donor in good health. Sequencing input: memory (CD45RA-) CD4+ T cells from blood. The V and J genes are TRBV4-1 and TRBJ2-1; TRBD2 matches 8 bases. CDR3 DNA sequence: TGCGCCAGCAGCCAAGACGGGGGGGTCTACAATGAGCAGTTCTTC. It codes for CASSQDGGVYNEQFF.